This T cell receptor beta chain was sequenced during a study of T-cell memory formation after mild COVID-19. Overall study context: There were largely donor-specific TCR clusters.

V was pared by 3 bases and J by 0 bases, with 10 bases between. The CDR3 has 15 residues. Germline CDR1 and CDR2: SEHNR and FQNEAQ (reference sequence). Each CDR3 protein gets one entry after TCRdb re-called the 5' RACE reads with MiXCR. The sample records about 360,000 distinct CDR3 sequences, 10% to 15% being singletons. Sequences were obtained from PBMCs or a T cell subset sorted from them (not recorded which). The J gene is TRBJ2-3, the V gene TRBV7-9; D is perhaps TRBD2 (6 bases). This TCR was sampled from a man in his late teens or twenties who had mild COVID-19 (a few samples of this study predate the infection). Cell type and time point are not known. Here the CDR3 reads CASSFVGSSTDTQYF. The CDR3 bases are TGTGCCAGCAGCTTTGTCGGGAGTAGCACAGATACGCAGTATTTT.